In this sample, the clone carrying this T cell receptor beta chain turned up a few times. With 5 bases removed from V and 2 bases from J, the gap between germline ends came to 16 bases. This CDR3 contains 15 residues. Germline V gene sequence: CDR1 SEHNR, CDR2 FQNEAQ (reference sequence). These data belong to a study of blood T cell repertoires in COVID-19. Study details: Samples representing acute and convalescent COVID-19 were sourced from the United States, Italy and Spain.

Authors' data handling: Estimates of nucleated cell counts were drawn from the amplification of reference gene primers. Profiled with immunoSEQ multiplex PCR; TCRdb holds only in-frame clones, not every one. That table gives V, J and clone size, and the DNA gave D and trimming. The data show 150,000 to 200,000 clones, 75% to 90% seen once. This receptor was taken from a woman older than 75 with active or convalescent COVID-19. The chain is built from TRBV7-9 and TRBJ2-7; tentatively, D is TRBD2 (6 bases). The sample comprised peripheral blood. CDR3 sequence: CASSLEPSGAYEQYF. As DNA, the CDR3 is TGTGCCAGCAGCCTGGAACCTTCGGGGGCCTACGAGCAGTACTTC.